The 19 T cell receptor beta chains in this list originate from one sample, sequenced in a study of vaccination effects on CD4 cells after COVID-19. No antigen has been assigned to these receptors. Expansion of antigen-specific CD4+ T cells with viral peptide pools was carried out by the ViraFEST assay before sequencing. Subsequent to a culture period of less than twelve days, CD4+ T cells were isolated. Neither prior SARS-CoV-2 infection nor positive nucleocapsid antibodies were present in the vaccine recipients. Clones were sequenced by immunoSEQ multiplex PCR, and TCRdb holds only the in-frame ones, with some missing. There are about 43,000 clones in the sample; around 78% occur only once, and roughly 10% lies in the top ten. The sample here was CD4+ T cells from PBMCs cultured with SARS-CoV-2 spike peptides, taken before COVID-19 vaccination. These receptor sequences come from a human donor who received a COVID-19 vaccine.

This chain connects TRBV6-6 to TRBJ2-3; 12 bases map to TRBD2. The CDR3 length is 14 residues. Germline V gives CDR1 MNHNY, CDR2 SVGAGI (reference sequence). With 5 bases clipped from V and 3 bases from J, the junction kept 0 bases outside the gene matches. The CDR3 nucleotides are TGTGCCAGCAGTACTAGCGGGGGGACAGATACGCAGTATTTT. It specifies CASSTSGGTDTQYF.

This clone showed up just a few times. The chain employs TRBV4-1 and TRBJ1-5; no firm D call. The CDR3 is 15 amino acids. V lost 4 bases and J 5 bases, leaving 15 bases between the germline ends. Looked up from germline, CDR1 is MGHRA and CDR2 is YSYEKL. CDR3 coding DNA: TGCGCCAGCAGCCTTGAAGGGCAGCGTTATCAGCCCCAGCATTTT. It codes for CASSLEGQRYQPQHF.

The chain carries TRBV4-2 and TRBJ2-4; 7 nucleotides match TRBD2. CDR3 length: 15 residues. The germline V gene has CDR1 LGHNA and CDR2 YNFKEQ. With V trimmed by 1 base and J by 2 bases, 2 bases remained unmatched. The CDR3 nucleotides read TGTGCCAGCAGCCAAGCGGGGGGTACCAAAAACATTCAGTACTTC. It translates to CASSQAGGTKNIQYF.

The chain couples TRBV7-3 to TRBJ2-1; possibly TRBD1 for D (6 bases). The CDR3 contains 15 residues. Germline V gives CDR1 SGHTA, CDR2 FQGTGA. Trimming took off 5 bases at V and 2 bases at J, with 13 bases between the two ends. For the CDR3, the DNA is TGTGCCAGCAGCACCTACAGGGTTCCCTACAATGAGCAGTTCTTC. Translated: CASSTYRVPYNEQFF.

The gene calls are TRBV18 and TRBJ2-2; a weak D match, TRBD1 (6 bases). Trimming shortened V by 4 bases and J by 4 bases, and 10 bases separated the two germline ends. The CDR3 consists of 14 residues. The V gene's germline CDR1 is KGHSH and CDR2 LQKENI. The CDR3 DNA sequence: TGTGCCAGCTCACTGGGACAAGCCACCGGGGAGCTGTTTTTT. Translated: CASSLGQATGELFF.

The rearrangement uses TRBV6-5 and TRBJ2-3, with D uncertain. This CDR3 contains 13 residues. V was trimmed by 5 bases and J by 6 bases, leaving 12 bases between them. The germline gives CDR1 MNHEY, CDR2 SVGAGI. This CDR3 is CASSPTGMDTQYF. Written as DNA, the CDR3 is TGTGCCAGCAGTCCTACTGGGATGGATACGCAGTATTTT.

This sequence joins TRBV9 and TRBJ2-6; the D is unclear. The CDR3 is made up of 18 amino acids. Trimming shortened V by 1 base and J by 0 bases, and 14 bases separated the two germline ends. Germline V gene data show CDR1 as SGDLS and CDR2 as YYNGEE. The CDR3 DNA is TGTGCCAGCAGCGTAATGCGCGGCCAGAGCTCTGGGGCCAACGTCCTGACTTTC. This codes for CASSVMRGQSSGANVLTF.

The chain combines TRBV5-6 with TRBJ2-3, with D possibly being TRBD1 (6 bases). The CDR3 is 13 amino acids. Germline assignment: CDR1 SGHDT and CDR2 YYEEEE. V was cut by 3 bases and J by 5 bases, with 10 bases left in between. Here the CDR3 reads CASSWTDQDTQYF. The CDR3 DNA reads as TGTGCCAGCAGCTGGACAGACCAAGATACGCAGTATTTT.

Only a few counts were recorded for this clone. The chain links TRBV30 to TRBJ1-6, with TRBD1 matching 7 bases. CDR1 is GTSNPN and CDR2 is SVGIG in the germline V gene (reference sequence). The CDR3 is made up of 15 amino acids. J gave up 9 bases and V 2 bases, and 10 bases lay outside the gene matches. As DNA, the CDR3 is TGTGCCTGGAGTCAAGGGGACAGTTTGGTTTCACCCCTCCACTTT. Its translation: CAWSQGDSLVSPLHF.

The CDR3 here is CASSSMGFYGYTF. The CDR3 DNA reads TGTGCCAGCAGCTCCATGGGTTTCTATGGCTACACCTTC. The chain joins TRBV5-4 to TRBJ1-2, with no clear D. The CDR3 is made up of 13 amino acids. Trimming shortened V by 3 bases and J by 4 bases, and 10 bases separated the two germline ends. Germline CDR1 reads SGHNT; CDR2 reads YYREEE (reference sequence).

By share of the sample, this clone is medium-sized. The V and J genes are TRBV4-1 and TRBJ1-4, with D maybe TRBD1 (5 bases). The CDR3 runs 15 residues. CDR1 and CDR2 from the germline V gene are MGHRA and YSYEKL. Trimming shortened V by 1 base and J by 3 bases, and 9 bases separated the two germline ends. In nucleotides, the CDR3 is TGCGCCAGCAGCCAAGTTTCAGGGCCTAATGAAAAACTGTTTTTT. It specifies CASSQVSGPNEKLFF.

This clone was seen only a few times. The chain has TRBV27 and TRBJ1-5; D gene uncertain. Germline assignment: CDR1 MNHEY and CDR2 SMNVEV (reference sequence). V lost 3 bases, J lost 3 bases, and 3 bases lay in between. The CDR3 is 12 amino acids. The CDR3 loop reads CASSFINQPQHF. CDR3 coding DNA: TGTGCCAGCAGTTTCATCAATCAGCCCCAGCATTTT.

The CDR3 here is CASRGQGAGQPQHF. The CDR3 nucleotides read TGTGCCAGCAGGGGACAGGGGGCAGGTCAGCCCCAGCATTTT. The rearrangement joins TRBV28 to TRBJ1-5, with TRBD1 matching 12 bases. The CDR3 is 14 residues long. V dropped 6 bases and J dropped 6; count of bases not matched to a gene: 3. CDR1 and CDR2 (germline): MDHEN, SYDVKM.

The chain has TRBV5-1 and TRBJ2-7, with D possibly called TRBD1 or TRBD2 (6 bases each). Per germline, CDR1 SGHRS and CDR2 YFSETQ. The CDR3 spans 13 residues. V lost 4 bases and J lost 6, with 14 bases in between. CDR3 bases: TGCGCCAGCAGCCCGGGGGCAGGGAGCGAGCAGTACGTC. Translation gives CASSPGAGSEQYV.

Here the CDR3 reads CAWSGGGRREQFF. The DNA of the CDR3 is TGTGCCTGGAGTGGCGGAGGGAGGCGGGAGCAGTTCTTC. The chain recombines TRBV30 with TRBJ2-1; TRBD2 is a possible D gene (6 bases). Trimming removed 1 base from V and 10 bases from J, with 14 bases in between. This CDR3 comprises 13 residues. Per the germline V gene, CDR1 is GTSNPN and CDR2 is SVGIG (reference sequence).

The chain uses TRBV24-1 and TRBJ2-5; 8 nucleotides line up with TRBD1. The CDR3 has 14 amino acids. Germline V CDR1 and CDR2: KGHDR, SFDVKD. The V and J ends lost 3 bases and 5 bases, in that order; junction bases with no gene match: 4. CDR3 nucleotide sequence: TGTGCCACCAGTGATCGCAGGGGGCCGGAGACCCAGTACTTC. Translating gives CATSDRRGPETQYF.

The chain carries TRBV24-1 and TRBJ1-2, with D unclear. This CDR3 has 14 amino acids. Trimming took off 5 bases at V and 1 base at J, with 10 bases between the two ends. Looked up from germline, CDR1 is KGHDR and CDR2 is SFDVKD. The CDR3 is CATSGPGDNYGYTF. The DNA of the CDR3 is TGTGCCACCAGTGGACCCGGCGATAACTATGGCTACACCTTC.

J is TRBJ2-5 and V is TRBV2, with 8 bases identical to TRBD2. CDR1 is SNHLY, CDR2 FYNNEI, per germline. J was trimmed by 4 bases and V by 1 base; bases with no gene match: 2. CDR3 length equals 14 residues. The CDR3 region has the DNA TGTGCCAGCAGTGAAGTTAGCGGGGTAGAGACCCAGTACTTC. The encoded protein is CASSEVSGVETQYF.

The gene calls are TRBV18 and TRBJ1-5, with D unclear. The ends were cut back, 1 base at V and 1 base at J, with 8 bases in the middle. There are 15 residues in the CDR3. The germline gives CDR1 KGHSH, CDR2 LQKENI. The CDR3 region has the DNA TGTGCCAGCTCACCACAGGGCCGGAGCAATCAGCCCCAGCATTTT. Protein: CASSPQGRSNQPQHF.